This T cell receptor (beta chain) was obtained from a study of early T cells in non-severe SARS-CoV-2 infection. Turning to the study itself: Chains were unpaired, as sequencing was done on bulk RNA from unsorted whole blood.

Individual cDNA molecules carried attached unique molecular identifiers. Each CDR3 protein is one row after TCRdb ran MiXCR on the 5' RACE reads. The data contain about 43,000 distinct CDR3 sequences, roughly 10% of them seen just once; the ten biggest clones take up 9.7%. The CDR3 runs 14 residues. The V and J ends lost 5 bases and 1 base, in that order; junction bases with no gene match: 7. The V gene's germline CDR1 is DFQATT and CDR2 SNEGSKA (reference sequence). The clonotype was recovered from an adult who was a healthcare worker with PCR-confirmed SARS-CoV-2 infection or an uninfected control (not recorded which). Sequencing was performed on whole blood. This rearrangement joins TRBV20-1 to TRBJ1-1; 7 nucleotides match TRBD1. The CDR3 nucleotides are TGCAGTGCTTACAGGGGCCCTAAGAACACTGAAGCTTTCTTT. It yields the protein CSAYRGPKNTEAFF.